A selection of T cell receptor beta chains follows, all from one sample in a study of shared clonotypes between healthy human individuals. The assay was immunoSEQ multiplex PCR, and TCRdb's table has in-frame clones only and misses some. The data contain more than 2,000,000 clones, around 94% of them singletons. The sequencing sample was made of naive CD4+ T cells sorted from blood. These receptors were taken from a man aged 18 to 35 in good health. Each CDR3 is given with its conserved first and last residue. The D gene is left open where the match is weak. Size is omitted from some rows. Given values are once, few, many or a class for expanded clones.

TRBD1 | TRBJ1-4 | . | TRBV27 | CARQGQGGRGTNEKLFF | TGTGCCAGACAGGGACAGGGAGGACGCGGAACTAATGAAAAACTGTTTTTT
TRBD2 | TRBJ2-2 | . | TRBV5-1 | CASSLAGADTGELFF | TGCGCCAGCAGTCTAGCGGGAGCAGACACCGGGGAGCTGTTTTTT
TRBD1 | TRBJ2-7 | . | TRBV5-1 | CASSLRDRGKNEQYF | TGCGCCAGCAGCTTACGGGACAGGGGGAAAAACGAGCAGTACTTC
. | TRBJ2-2 | once | TRBV6-1 | CASSEQGVTGELFF | TGTGCCAGCAGTGAACAAGGGGTAACCGGGGAGCTGTTTTTT
TRBD1 | TRBJ2-5 | once | TRBV2 | CASRGQQETQYF | TGTGCCAGCAGGGGACAGCAAGAGACCCAGTACTTC
. | TRBJ2-1 | once | TRBV28 | CASSLSGSVNEQFF | TGTGCCAGCAGTTTAAGCGGGTCTGTCAATGAGCAGTTCTTC
TRBD2 | TRBJ2-7 | . | TRBV5-4 | CASSPSGGGGYEQYF | TGTGCCAGCAGCCCTTCGGGGGGGGGTGGCTACGAGCAGTACTTC
TRBD2 | TRBJ2-7 | . | TRBV5-1 | CASSLALAGAHEQYF | TGCGCCAGCAGCTTGGCATTAGCGGGGGCCCACGAGCAGTACTTC
TRBD2 | TRBJ2-3 | . | TRBV11-2 | CASSLRGGLGVYF | TGTGCCAGCAGCCTTCGTGGGGGACTAGGAGTGTATTTT
TRBD2 | TRBJ2-3 | . | TRBV25-1 | CASSELAGGTDTQYF | TGTGCCAGCAGTGAATTGGCGGGGGGGACAGATACGCAGTATTTT
. | TRBJ1-5 | . | TRBV4-1 | CASSQDPSGNQPQHF | TGCGCCAGCAGCCAAGATCCGTCAGGCAATCAGCCCCAGCATTTT
. | TRBJ1-1 | . | TRBV21-1 | CASSKDREDTEAFF | TGTGCCAGCAGCAAAGACAGGGAGGACACTGAAGCTTTCTTT
TRBD1 | TRBJ1-5 | . | TRBV4-1 | CASSLPGQGYQPQHF | TGCGCCAGCAGCCTACCGGGACAGGGCTATCAGCCCCAGCATTTT
TRBD1 | TRBJ1-5 | . | TRBV28 | CASSSGDRENQPQHF | TGTGCCAGCAGTTCTGGGGACAGGGAGAATCAGCCCCAGCATTTT
. | TRBJ2-5 | . | TRBV7-2 | CASSLGQQETQYF | TGTGCCAGCAGCTTAGGACAGCAAGAGACCCAGTACTTC
. | TRBJ2-5 | . | TRBV19 | CASSTTGQETQYF | TGTGCCAGTAGTACCACTGGGCAAGAGACCCAGTACTTC
. | TRBJ1-1 | . | TRBV28 | CASSLLAGPTEAFF | TGTGCCAGCAGTTTACTAGCAGGCCCCACTGAAGCTTTCTTT
. | TRBJ1-1 | . | TRBV7-2 | CASSFAGLPNTEAFF | TGTGCCAGCAGCTTCGCGGGACTTCCGAACACTGAAGCTTTCTTT
TRBD2 | TRBJ2-7 | . | TRBV7-2 | CASSSAPILAGGPDEQYF | TGTGCCAGCAGCTCAGCGCCAATACTAGCGGGAGGGCCTGACGAGCAGTACTTC
TRBD1 | TRBJ2-7 | . | TRBV10-3 | CAISGGTGDSHEQYF | TGTGCCATCAGTGGGGGGACAGGGGATTCCCACGAGCAGTACTTC
TRBD1 | TRBJ1-1 | . | TRBV11-2 | CASSFKGAITEAFF | TGTGCCAGCAGCTTTAAGGGGGCTATCACTGAAGCTTTCTTT
. | TRBJ2-5 | . | TRBV11-2 | CASSPMGPDLPQETQYF | TGTGCCAGCAGCCCAATGGGGCCAGACCTCCCCCAAGAGACCCAGTACTTC
TRBD2 | TRBJ2-3 | . | TRBV13 | CASSWIPLAGGPFTQYF | TGTGCCAGCAGCTGGATTCCCCTAGCGGGGGGGCCGTTTACGCAGTATTTT
. | TRBJ2-1 | . | TRBV5-1 | CASSLGQFQYNEQFF | TGCGCCAGCAGCTTGGGGCAGTTCCAGTACAATGAGCAGTTCTTC
. | TRBJ1-3 | once | TRBV7-2 | CASSFEVGNTIYF | TGTGCCAGCAGCTTTGAAGTCGGAAACACCATATATTTT
. | TRBJ1-4 | . | TRBV9 | CASSVSTNAFAATNEKLFF | TGTGCCAGCAGCGTATCGACCAACGCCTTTGCAGCAACTAATGAAAAACTGTTTTTT
TRBD2 | TRBJ2-2 | once | TRBV30 | CAWSARALAGAGELFF | TGTGCCTGGAGTGCCCGGGCACTAGCGGGAGCCGGGGAGCTGTTTTTT
. | TRBJ2-7 | . | TRBV7-2 | CASSLGTLIYEQYF | TGTGCCAGCAGCCTTGGGACACTGATCTACGAGCAGTACTTC
TRBD1 | TRBJ2-5 | . | TRBV28 | CASSLGRGQVETQYF | TGTGCCAGCAGTTTGGGCAGGGGGCAGGTAGAGACCCAGTACTTC
TRBD1 | TRBJ2-2 | . | TRBV5-5 | CASSSDRVRTGELFF | TGTGCCAGCAGCTCGGACAGGGTTAGGACCGGGGAGCTGTTTTTT
TRBD1 | TRBJ1-3 | once | TRBV7-9 | CASSSYGTGVAISGNTIYF | TGTGCCAGCAGCTCATACGGGACAGGGGTCGCGATCTCTGGAAACACCATATATTTT
. | TRBJ2-5 | once | TRBV6-5 | CASKVGGVETQYF | TGTGCCAGCAAAGTAGGGGGTGTAGAGACCCAGTACTTC
. | TRBJ1-3 | . | TRBV6-5 | CATSTISGNTIYF | TGTGCCACCTCAACAATCTCTGGAAACACCATATATTTT
. | TRBJ1-4 | . | TRBV9 | CASSVGTVGEKLFF | TGTGCCAGCAGCGTAGGGACAGTGGGTGAAAAACTGTTTTTT
. | TRBJ2-1 | . | TRBV2 | CASILQGSPYNEQFF | TGTGCCAGCATTCTACAGGGTAGCCCCTACAATGAGCAGTTCTTC
TRBD1 | TRBJ2-5 | . | TRBV9 | CASSPGTGKETQYF | TGTGCCAGCAGCCCAGGGACAGGGAAAGAGACCCAGTACTTC
TRBD1 | TRBJ1-1 | . | TRBV5-1 | CASSLEGARTEAFF | TGCGCCAGCAGCTTGGAGGGGGCGAGAACTGAAGCTTTCTTT
. | TRBJ1-3 | . | TRBV28 | CASSLGRAMDTIYF | TGTGCCAGCAGTTTGGGCAGGGCTATGGACACCATATATTTT
. | TRBJ2-5 | . | TRBV2 | CASSAEGAGETQYF | TGTGCCAGCAGTGCCGAAGGGGCTGGAGAGACCCAGTACTTC
TRBD1 | TRBJ2-6 | . | TRBV4-1 | CASSQSRTGSGANVLTF | TGCGCCAGCAGCCAATCTAGGACAGGGTCTGGGGCCAACGTCCTGACTTTC
. | TRBJ2-2 | . | TRBV6-6 | CASSYPGLNTGELFF | TGTGCCAGCAGTTACCCCGGGCTGAACACCGGGGAGCTGTTTTTT
TRBD1 | TRBJ2-7 | once | TRBV9 | CASNVDPGTASYEQYF | TGTGCCAGCAACGTAGACCCGGGGACAGCTTCCTACGAGCAGTACTTC
. | TRBJ1-2 | . | TRBV4-1 | CASSQGSVGYTF | TGCGCCAGCAGCCAAGGGTCAGTTGGCTACACCTTC
. | TRBJ2-7 | . | TRBV5-4 | CASSLAGGAPTYEQYF | TGTGCCAGCAGCTTGGCTGGCGGGGCCCCTACCTACGAGCAGTACTTC
TRBD1 | TRBJ2-7 | . | TRBV10-2 | CASSPDRGSYEQYF | TGCGCCAGCAGTCCAGACAGGGGGTCCTACGAGCAGTACTTC
TRBD1 | TRBJ1-2 | . | TRBV7-9 | CASSPGQGAVSGYTF | TGTGCCAGCAGCCCCGGACAGGGGGCTGTGTCGGGCTACACCTTC
TRBD1 | TRBJ2-2 | . | TRBV2 | CASSERGQGQSNTGELFF | TGTGCCAGCAGTGAAAGAGGACAGGGCCAATCGAACACCGGGGAGCTGTTTTTT
. | TRBJ2-7 | . | TRBV2 | CASTERGRSYEQYF | TGTGCCAGCACCGAACGGGGTAGATCCTACGAGCAGTACTTC
. | TRBJ1-3 | . | TRBV10-1 | CASSGSGSGNTIYF | TGCGCCAGCAGTGGATCGGGCTCTGGAAACACCATATATTTT
TRBD2 | TRBJ2-3 | . | TRBV29-1 | CSVPAGVGTDTQYF | TGCAGCGTGCCAGCGGGAGTTGGCACAGATACGCAGTATTTT
TRBD2 | TRBJ2-5 | . | TRBV4-1 | CASSPWTSGTQETQYF | TGCGCCAGCAGCCCATGGACTAGCGGGACCCAAGAGACCCAGTACTTC
. | TRBJ2-6 | . | TRBV5-1 | CASRSVRKEANVLTF | TGCGCCAGCAGATCGGTCAGGAAGGAGGCCAACGTCCTGACTTTC
. | TRBJ1-5 | once | TRBV5-1 | CASSLEGGQPQHF | TGCGCCAGCAGCTTGGAGGGCGGTCAGCCCCAGCATTTT
TRBD1 | TRBJ1-2 | . | TRBV6-5 | CASSQTGNLNYGYTF | TGTGCCAGCAGTCAGACAGGGAACTTAAACTATGGCTACACCTTC